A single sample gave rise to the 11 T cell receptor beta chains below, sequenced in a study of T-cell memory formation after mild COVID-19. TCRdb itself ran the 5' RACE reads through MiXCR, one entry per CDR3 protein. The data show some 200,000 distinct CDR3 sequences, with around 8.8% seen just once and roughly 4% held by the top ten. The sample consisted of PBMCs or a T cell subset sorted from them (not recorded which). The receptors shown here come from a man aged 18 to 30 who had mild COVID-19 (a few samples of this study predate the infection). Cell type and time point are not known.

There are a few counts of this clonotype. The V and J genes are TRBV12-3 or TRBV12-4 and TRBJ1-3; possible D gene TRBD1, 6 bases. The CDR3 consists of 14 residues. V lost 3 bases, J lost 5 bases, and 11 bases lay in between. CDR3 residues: CASSLEGGRNTIYF. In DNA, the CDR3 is TGTGCCAGCAGTTTGGAGGGGGGGAGAAACACCATATATTTT.

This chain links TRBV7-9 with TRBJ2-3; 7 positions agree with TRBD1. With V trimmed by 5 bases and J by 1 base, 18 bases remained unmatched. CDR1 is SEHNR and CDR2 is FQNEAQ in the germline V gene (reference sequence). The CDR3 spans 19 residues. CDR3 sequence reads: CASSDQARDRVTRTDTQYF. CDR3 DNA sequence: TGTGCCAGCAGCGACCAGGCCCGAGACAGGGTTACCCGCACAGATACGCAGTATTTT.

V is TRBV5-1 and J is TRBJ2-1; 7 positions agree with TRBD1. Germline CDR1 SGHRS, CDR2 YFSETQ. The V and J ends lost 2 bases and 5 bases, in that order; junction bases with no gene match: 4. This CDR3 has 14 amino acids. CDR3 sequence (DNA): TGCGCCAGCAGCTTCCGGGACAGACACAATGAGCAGTTCTTC. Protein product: CASSFRDRHNEQFF.

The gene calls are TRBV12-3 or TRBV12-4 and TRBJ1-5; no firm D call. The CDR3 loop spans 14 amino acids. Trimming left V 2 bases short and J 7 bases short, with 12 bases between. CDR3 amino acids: CASSLSAPGQPQHF. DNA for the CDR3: TGTGCCAGCAGTTTAAGCGCTCCTGGGCAGCCCCAGCATTTT.

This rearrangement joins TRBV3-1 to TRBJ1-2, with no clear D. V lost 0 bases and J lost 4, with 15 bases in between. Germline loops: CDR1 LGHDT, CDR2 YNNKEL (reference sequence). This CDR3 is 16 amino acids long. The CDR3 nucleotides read TGTGCCAGCAGCCAAGATCAGAGGCAGCTTCGCTATGGCTACACCTTC. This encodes CASSQDQRQLRYGYTF. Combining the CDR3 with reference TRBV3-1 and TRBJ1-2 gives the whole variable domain DTAVSQTPKYLVTQMGNDKSIKCEQNLGHDTMYWYKQDSKKFLKIMFSYNNKELIINETVPNRFSPKSPDKAHLNLHINSLELGDSAVYFCASSQDQRQLRYGYTFGSGTRLTVV.

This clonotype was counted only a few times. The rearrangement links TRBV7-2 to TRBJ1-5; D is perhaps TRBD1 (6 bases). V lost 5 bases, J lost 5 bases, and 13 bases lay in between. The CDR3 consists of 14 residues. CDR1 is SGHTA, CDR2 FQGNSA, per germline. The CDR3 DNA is TGTGCCAGCAGCCAAGGACAGTCATATCAGCCCCAGCATTTT. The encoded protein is CASSQGQSYQPQHF.

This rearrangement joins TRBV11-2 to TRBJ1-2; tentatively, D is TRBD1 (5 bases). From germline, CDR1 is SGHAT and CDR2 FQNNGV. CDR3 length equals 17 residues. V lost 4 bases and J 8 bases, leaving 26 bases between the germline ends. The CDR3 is CASSSIGNPRVKAGYTF. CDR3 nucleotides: TGTGCCAGCAGCTCAATAGGGAACCCCAGGGTTAAAGCGGGCTACACCTTC.

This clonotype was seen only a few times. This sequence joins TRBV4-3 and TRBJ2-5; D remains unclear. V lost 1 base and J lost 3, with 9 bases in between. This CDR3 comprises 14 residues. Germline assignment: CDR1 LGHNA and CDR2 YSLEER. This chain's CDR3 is CASSQGFGEETQYF. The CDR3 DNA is TGCGCCAGCAGCCAAGGGTTTGGGGAAGAGACCCAGTACTTC.

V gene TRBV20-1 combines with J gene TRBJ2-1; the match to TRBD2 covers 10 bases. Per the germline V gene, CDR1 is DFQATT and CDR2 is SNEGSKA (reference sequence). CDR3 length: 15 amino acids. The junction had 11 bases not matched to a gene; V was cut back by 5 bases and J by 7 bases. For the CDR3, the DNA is TGCAGTGCTCCTTTTAGCGGGGGGAAGAGGAATGAGCAGTTCTTC. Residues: CSAPFSGGKRNEQFF.

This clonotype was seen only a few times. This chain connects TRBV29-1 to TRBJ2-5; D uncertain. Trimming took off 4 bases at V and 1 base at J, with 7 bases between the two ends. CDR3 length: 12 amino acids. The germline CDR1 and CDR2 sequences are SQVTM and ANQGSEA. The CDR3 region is CSVARSQETQYF. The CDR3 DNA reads TGCAGCGTTGCCAGGAGCCAAGAGACCCAGTACTTC.

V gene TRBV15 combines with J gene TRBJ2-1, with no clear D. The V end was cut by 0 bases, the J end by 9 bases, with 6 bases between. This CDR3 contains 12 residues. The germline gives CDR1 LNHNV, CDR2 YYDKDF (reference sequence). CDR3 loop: CATSRDTGEQFF. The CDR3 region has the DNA TGTGCCACCAGCAGAGATACGGGTGAGCAGTTCTTC.